These 5 T cell receptor beta chains came from one sample sequenced in a study of OX40 agonist ivuxolimab in advanced cancers. The repertoire was sequenced with immunoSEQ multiplex PCR; TCRdb's copy has only in-frame clones and lacks some. The sample shows 60,000 to 70,000 clones, 86% of them seen only once. Sequencing used CD4+ or CD8+ T cells sorted from blood, obtained in a trial of the OX40 agonist ivuxolimab. The receptors come from an adult with an advanced solid tumor such as melanoma, head and neck, liver or kidney cancer.

V is TRBV29-1 and J is TRBJ2-7, with D hard to call. This CDR3 is 12 amino acids long. The V and J ends lost 7 bases and 0 bases respectively, with 10 bases between them. CDR1 and CDR2 (germline): SQVTM, ANQGSEA. As DNA, the CDR3 is TGCAGCGCCGGGCCGAGCTCCTACGAGCAGTACTTC. This gives the protein CSAGPSSYEQYF.

The chain combines TRBV4-2 with TRBJ1-4; a possible D gene is TRBD1 (5 bases). The CDR3 runs 16 residues. The germline gives CDR1 LGHNA, CDR2 YNFKEQ. V was shortened by 0 bases and J by 0 bases, with 8 bases between the two germline ends. CDR3: CASSQDPGATNEKLFF. The CDR3 DNA reads as TGTGCCAGCAGCCAAGATCCGGGGGCAACTAATGAAAAACTGTTTTTT.

This clone was picked up a small number of times. The chain is built from TRBV18 and TRBJ1-1; D call uncertain. This CDR3 contains 15 residues. V shed 2 bases and J shed 2 bases, with 12 bases lying between them. Germline V gene lookup returns CDR1 KGHSH and CDR2 LQKENI. Written as DNA, the CDR3 is TGTGCCAGCTCACCAAGTCGGGGATCAAACACTGAAGCTTTCTTT. It specifies CASSPSRGSNTEAFF.

V is TRBV9 and J is TRBJ2-1, with 8 bases identical to TRBD2. The CDR3 is 17 residues long. J was trimmed by 6 bases and V by 0 bases; bases with no gene match: 11. Germline CDR1 SGDLS, CDR2 YYNGEE. CDR3 DNA: TGTGCCAGCAGCGTAGGGCATCAAGCGGGAGTTCCCAATGAGCAGTTCTTC. Translating it yields CASSVGHQAGVPNEQFF.

The rearrangement links TRBV19 to TRBJ2-5; TRBD1 is a possible D gene (5 bases). V was cut by 7 bases and J by 7 bases, with 16 bases left in between. The CDR3 covers 13 residues. From germline, CDR1 is LNHDA and CDR2 SQIVND (reference sequence). CDR3 nucleotides: TGTGCCAGTAATCCGGGCCAGGGTTGGACCCAGTACTTC. Translated, it gives CASNPGQGWTQYF.